This TCR beta chain was profiled in a study of CD8 T cell repertoires and HIV-1 epitope variants. Overall study context: Twenty-five autologous and known Gag and Nef epitope variant peptides each stimulated T cells separately. IL-2, IL-7 and IL-15 were added on days 3 and 7 of approximately 10-day cultures.

There are 11 residues in the CDR3. V was pared by 6 bases and J by 4 bases, with 7 bases between. Germline CDR1 MNHEY, CDR2 SVGAGI. Study observations and caveats: Nef KF9 drew about 5 clonotypes and HW9 one, without TAALDMSHF responses. This assay reports beta chains of antigen-expanded cells, not T cell function.

Sequencing was performed with immunoSEQ multiplex PCR; in TCRdb, only in-frame clones are kept and a portion is missing. Of 90,000 or so clones in the sample, roughly 80% were seen once. As regards this clone: As yet, its antigen is unknown.

This TCR was recovered from a male donor with HIV. The chain employs TRBV6-5 and TRBJ2-7; a weak D match, TRBD1 (6 bases). Material: uncultured baseline CD8+ T cells from peripheral blood mononuclear cells (PBMCs). CDR3 DNA sequence: TGTGCCAGCAGACAGGGTTACGAGCAGTACTTC. Translating it yields CASRQGYEQYF.